This paragraph covers one T cell receptor (beta chain) sequence. Its specificity is unknown. This entry comes from a study of PD-1 blockade in classical Hodgkin lymphoma. Study-level information: Every 2 weeks, patients got 3 mg/kg intravenous nivolumab.

Every patient was affected by relapse after autologous stem cell transplantation, while exposure to brentuximab vedotin was not uniform. Study results and limitations: Any patient who commenced nivolumab under 1 year after ASCT was excluded. CD4+ TCR diversity, unlike CD8+, climbed significantly by C4D1.

The data were produced by immunoSEQ multiplex PCR, yet TCRdb's version contains in-frame clones alone and is incomplete. The sample yields some 64,000 clones, more than 80% seen once. CDR1 and CDR2 from the germline V gene are MDHEN and SYDVKM. V was pared by 3 bases and J by 0 bases, with 11 bases between. This CDR3 has 15 residues. The chain joins TRBV28 to TRBJ1-1; no definite D call. This receptor was obtained from a human donor with classical Hodgkin lymphoma. The sequencing here drew on peripheral blood mononuclear cells (PBMCs), taken at baseline. As DNA, the CDR3 is TGTGCCAGCAGTTTTTTCACCTTCATGAACACTGAAGCTTTCTTT. It yields the protein CASSFFTFMNTEAFF.